This paragraph covers one T cell receptor beta chain sequence. Its specificity is not known. V lost 7 bases, J lost 6 bases, and 15 bases lay in between. This CDR3 comprises 12 residues. Germline values: CDR1 SQVTM, CDR2 ANQGSEA. TCRdb's copy holds only in-frame clones and misses some; the assay was immunoSEQ multiplex PCR. Altogether fewer than 3 million clones are present, 85% to 95% being singletons, with the ten largest covering approximately 0.4%. These data come from a study of shared clonotypes between healthy human individuals. Across the study: The study used three CD4 naive, three CD4 memory, two CD8 naive and one CD8 memory plate per donor. Study-wide points: Rarefaction revealed incomplete sorted-subset sequencing despite large depth.

Specimen: naive CD4+ T cells from PBMCs. Sample subset: CD45RA+ positively selected. The clonotype comes from a man younger than 35 in good health. Some clones in this sample may be carry-over from other donors' samples. This sequence joins TRBV29-1 and TRBJ1-2, with D perhaps matching TRBD1 (5 bases). The CDR3 DNA reads TGCAGCGCCGGGGGACTGACAGATGGCTACACCTTC. This encodes CSAGGLTDGYTF.